This T cell receptor (beta chain) originates from a study of blood T cell repertoires in COVID-19. Study context: Sites in the United States, Italy and Spain provided acute and convalescent COVID-19 samples.

Libraries were prepared by immunoSEQ multiplex PCR; TCRdb keeps only in-frame clonotypes and omits some of them. This table holds 130,000 or so clones, over 80% found once. Participant ages covered about 18 to 100 years across about two dozen US areas. Researchers sorted participants into cohorts using their self-reported clinical history. Recovered Cohort 3 donors showed two negative PCRs, clearance, or symptom resolution. Germline lookup yields CDR1 SGHNT and CDR2 YYREEE (reference sequence). This CDR3 comprises 16 residues. With V trimmed by 4 bases and J by 1 base, 6 bases remained unmatched. This clonotype originated in a woman aged 25 to 39 who had recovered from COVID-19. The V call is TRBV5-4, the J call TRBJ2-2; 8 bases agree with TRBD2. The specimen sequenced was PBMCs or T cells enriched from blood (not recorded which). In nucleotides, the CDR3 is TGTGCCAGCAGCAATAGCGGGGCCAAGAACACCGGGGAGCTGTTTTTT. This gives the protein CASSNSGAKNTGELFF.